This TCR beta chain was documented in a study of beta chain features in type 1 diabetes. Study-wide results and caveats: cDNA sequencing could over-represent cells with high TCR expression. Significant though moderate, a shortening of TCRB CDR3s appeared in all four CD4+ subsets of Type 1 diabetes patients. Researchers caution that PCR might favor shorter templates, equally among patients and controls.

In the case of this clone: Its antigen is undetermined.

Every bit of the isolated RNA underwent reverse transcription, so sequencing read expressed TCRB transcripts. TCRdb's table, derived via immunoSEQ multiplex PCR, lists solely in-frame clones and lacks some. The table has 200,000 to 300,000 clones, approximately 11% seen once. Deletions cut 1 base from V and 5 bases from J, with 19 bases between. Germline CDR1 SGHDT, CDR2 YYEEEE. The CDR3 consists of 16 residues. CD45RO/CCR7/CD25/CD127/CD95/CD27 staining was used to isolate CD4+ naive, central memory, regulatory and stem cell-like memory cells by sorting. The chain is built from TRBV5-6 and TRBJ2-7; D possibly corresponds to TRBD2 (5 bases). The specimen was naive CD4+ T cells from blood. The receptor comes from a man between 25 and 39 years old with type 1 diabetes. The CDR3 loop is CASSLYLVAYLDEQYF. The CDR3 DNA follows: TGTGCCAGCAGCTTGTATCTTGTAGCGTACCTCGACGAGCAGTACTTC.